The next 7 T cell receptor beta chains were all read from a single sample in a study of T cells in Graves' hyperthyroidism and ophthalmopathy. It was RNA transcripts that yielded the amplified TCR beta CDR3 regions. The TCR CDR3 was amplified in a first-round RT-PCR using the HTBI primer set. MiXCR, run by TCRdb on the multiplex PCR reads, gives a single entry per CDR3 protein. The table records over 250,000 distinct CDR3 sequences, approximately 20% of them present only once. The source material was blood. Every receptor here comes from a man aged 30-40 years with Graves' ophthalmopathy.

This clonotype occurred many times. This chain uses TRBV6-1 with TRBJ1-1; D is perhaps TRBD1 (6 bases). In germline, CDR1 is MNHNS, CDR2 SASEGT. CDR3 length: 13 amino acids. V was clipped by 5 bases and J by 11 bases, with 18 bases between them. For the CDR3, the DNA is TGTGCCAGCAGTTATGCGGACGGGACAAGGGCTTTCTTT. Protein product: CASSYADGTRAFF.

Only a few counts were recorded for this clonotype. J is TRBJ2-2 and V is TRBV6-5, with a tentative D call TRBD2 (5 bases). The CDR3 is 17 amino acids. Germline-derived CDR1 and CDR2 are MNHEY and SVGAGI. V lost 1 base and J 1 base, leaving 13 bases between the germline ends. This CDR3 is CASSYYRERLNTGELFF. CDR3 bases: TGTGCCAGCAGTTACTATCGGGAAAGATTGAACACCGGGGAGCTGTTTTTT.

The gene calls are TRBV28 and TRBJ1-5; D might be TRBD1 (5 bases). The germline V gene encodes CDR1 MDHEN and CDR2 SYDVKM. The length of the CDR3 is 13 residues. With 5 bases removed from V and 9 bases from J, the gap between germline ends came to 14 bases. The CDR3 is CASSPTGGGPQHF. CDR3 nucleotides: TGTGCCAGCAGTCCCACTGGGGGAGGGCCCCAGCATTTT. The full variable domain, in which reference TRBV28 and TRBJ1-5 provide the parts outside the CDR3, is DVKVTQSSRYLVKRTGEKVFLECVQDMDHENMFWYRQDPGLGLRLIYFSYDVKMKEKGDIPEGYSVSREKKERFSLILESASTNQTSMYLCASSPTGGGPQHFGDGTRLSIL.

In its sample, this clonotype was seen many times. This chain joins TRBV9 and TRBJ2-1; 10 bases match TRBD2. The V segment lost 0 bases and the J segment 8 bases; nucleotides outside the gene matches: 8. CDR3 size: 16 residues. The germline V gene encodes CDR1 SGDLS and CDR2 YYNGEE. The CDR3 loop is CASSVVGLAGDHEQFF. The CDR3 DNA reads TGTGCCAGCAGCGTAGTGGGGCTAGCGGGGGATCATGAGCAGTTCTTC.

The chain carries TRBV5-1 and TRBJ2-1; D remains ambiguous. The CDR3 consists of 12 residues. Germline loops: CDR1 SGHRS, CDR2 YFSETQ. V was shortened by 4 bases and J by 5 bases, with 7 bases between the two germline ends. The CDR3 loop is CASSERNNEQFF. Here the CDR3 DNA reads TGCGCCAGCAGCGAACGAAACAATGAGCAGTTCTTC.

V gene TRBV3-1 combines with J gene TRBJ2-1; 10 bases are a match to TRBD2. Germline V gives CDR1 LGHDT, CDR2 YNNKEL (reference sequence). The CDR3 runs to 14 residues. Germline trimming cut 10 bases from V and 8 bases from J; bases unmatched to any gene: 11. CDR3 in DNA: TGTGCCACCCGTGGGGGACTAGCGCGCGATGAGCAGTTCTTC. Translated: CATRGGLARDEQFF.

This clonotype turned up a few times. The chain couples TRBV10-3 to TRBJ1-3; the D is unclear. Germline assignment: CDR1 ENHRY and CDR2 SYGVKD. V was clipped by 0 bases and J by 0 bases, with 15 bases between them. The CDR3 loop spans 18 amino acids. CDR3 region: CAISESRRGSHSGNTIYF. In DNA, the CDR3 is TGTGCCATCAGTGAGTCTAGGCGCGGGTCCCACTCTGGAAACACCATATATTTT.